The entry below describes one T cell receptor (beta chain). The antigen is not known. The same CDR3 arises from other DNA sequences in this sample as well. This record comes from a study of cytomegalovirus exposure and HLA in healthy donors. PCR used 60 Vbeta primers and 13 Jbeta primers. TCRdb keeps only in-frame clones here, not all; method: immunoSEQ multiplex PCR. The sample lists 160,000 or so clones; approximately 80% were seen once. Study results and caveats: The study designated 150 or so TCR beta chains cytomegalovirus-associated. A previous analysis found most TCR beta V segments productive roughly 90% or roughly 30% of the time. Indistinguishability led to the exclusion of some V segments, TRBV6-2 and TRBV6-3 included.

The CDR3 length is 12 residues. V was shortened by 2 bases and J by 7 bases, with 6 bases between the two germline ends. The germline CDR1 and CDR2 sequences are LNHDA and SQIVND (reference sequence). The source material was PBMCs. The sequence derives from a male donor in good health and CMV-seronegative. V usage is TRBV19 and J usage is TRBJ1-5; D unclear. CDR3 amino acids: CASSILRQPQHF. For the CDR3, the DNA is TGTGCCAGTAGTATACTCAGACAGCCCCAGCATTTT.